These T cell receptor beta chains were read from a single sample in a study of chemoradiotherapy in HPV16-positive cancers. The protocol was immunoSEQ multiplex PCR, while the TCRdb copy is restricted to in-frame clones and leaves out a portion. The sample shows around 8,800 clones, roughly 75% of them seen only once. The source material was tumor tissue, sampled from a patient who underwent chemoradiotherapy. These receptor sequences come from a human donor with HPV-associated anogenital cancer. Each CDR3 is given with its conserved first and last residue. The D gene is left open where the match is weak. The size entry is marked missing in some rows and otherwise reads once, few, many or a size class.

j_call v_call clone_size d_call cdr3_aa cdr3_nt
TRBJ1-4 TRBV6-5 . TRBD1 CASSSAGTGNEKLFF TGTGCCAGCAGTTCGGCCGGGACAGGGAATGAAAAACTGTTTTTT
TRBJ1-6 TRBV27 . . CASSLRAYNSPLHF TGTGCCAGCAGTTTACGGGCCTATAATTCACCCCTCCACTTT
TRBJ1-1 TRBV21-1 . . CASRQLIATLRTEAFF TGTGCCAGCAGACAACTGATAGCTACACTTCGCACTGAAGCTTTCTTT
TRBJ1-4 TRBV19 few . CASSQIQRDEKLFF TGTGCCAGTAGTCAAATACAGCGGGATGAAAAACTGTTTTTT
TRBJ1-5 TRBV19 . . CASSPRTANSNQPQHF TGTGCCAGTAGTCCCCGGACAGCAAATAGCAATCAGCCCCAGCATTTT
TRBJ1-4 TRBV6-5 . TRBD1 CASSYSQGAREKLFF TGTGCCAGCAGTTACTCTCAGGGGGCGAGAGAAAAACTGTTTTTT
TRBJ1-3 TRBV29-1 . . CSVRDRSSGNTIYF TGCAGCGTTCGCGACCGAAGCTCTGGAAACACCATATATTTT
TRBJ2-1 TRBV5-1 . . CASSFIRQDNEQFF TGCGCCAGCAGCTTTATACGACAAGACAATGAGCAGTTCTTC
TRBJ2-7 TRBV29-1 once TRBD1 CSAGQGGEQYF TGCAGCGCGGGACAGGGGGGCGAGCAGTACTTC
TRBJ1-4 TRBV7-2 . . CASSLVRATNEKLFF TGTGCCAGCAGCTTGGTGAGGGCAACTAATGAAAAACTGTTTTTT
TRBJ2-7 TRBV7-7 once TRBD1 CASSAWDRAYEQYF TGTGCCAGCAGCGCATGGGACAGGGCCTACGAGCAGTACTTC
TRBJ2-5 TRBV5-1 once . CASSLGLVGETQYF TGCGCCAGCAGCTTGGGACTAGTCGGAGAGACCCAGTACTTC
TRBJ1-2 TRBV5-6 . TRBD1 CASSVTGEINYGYTF TGTGCCAGCAGCGTTACAGGGGAAATCAACTATGGCTACACCTTC
TRBJ2-1 TRBV6-5 . TRBD1 CASSYSAGQGLNEQFF TGTGCCAGCAGTTACTCGGCAGGACAGGGGCTGAATGAGCAGTTCTTC
TRBJ2-1 TRBV7-2 . . CASSYPTGYNEQFF TGTGCCAGCAGCTACCCAACGGGCTACAATGAGCAGTTCTTC
TRBJ2-5 TRBV2 few TRBD2 CASSREGGAQETQYF TGTGCCAGCAGTCGGGAGGGAGGGGCTCAAGAGACCCAGTACTTC
TRBJ2-5 TRBV4-3 . TRBD1 CASSQGTGEGETQYF TGCGCCAGCAGCCAAGGGACAGGGGAAGGGGAGACCCAGTACTTC
TRBJ1-1 TRBV29-1 . TRBD1 CSARGQGNTEAFF TGCAGCGCTCGAGGACAGGGTAACACTGAAGCTTTCTTT
TRBJ1-1 TRBV7-9 . . CASSKGGNTEAFF TGTGCCAGCAGTAAGGGGGGGAACACTGAAGCTTTCTTT
TRBJ2-3 TRBV7-8 . . CASSNRVNTQYF TGTGCCAGCAGCAACAGGGTAAATACGCAGTATTTT
TRBJ1-1 TRBV4-3 few . CASSQDRNTEAFF TGCGCCAGCAGCCAAGACAGGAACACTGAAGCTTTCTTT
TRBJ1-4 TRBV5-1 . . CASSLVPSRRVGEKLFF TGCGCCAGCAGCTTGGTTCCTTCTCGGCGGGTAGGAGAAAAACTGTTTTTT
TRBJ1-3 TRBV7-2 few . CASSPSQVAVGNTIYF TGTGCCAGCAGCCCCTCCCAGGTGGCTGTAGGAAACACCATATATTTT
TRBJ1-1 TRBV7-2 . . CASSLGWGEAFF TGTGCCAGCAGCTTAGGTTGGGGTGAAGCTTTCTTT
TRBJ1-4 TRBV5-1 . TRBD1 CASSLEAQGAGEKLFF TGCGCCAGCAGCTTGGAGGCGCAGGGGGCAGGGGAAAAACTGTTTTTT